The entry below describes one TCR beta chain. The same CDR3 can be traced to other DNA sequences in this sample. The data originate from a study of blood T cell repertoires in COVID-19. Turning to the study itself: T cells, B-cell-depleted T cells, or PBMCs provided the cDNA or gDNA that served as material.

Original analysis: Reference gene primer amplification gave estimated nucleated cell counts. Assay used: immunoSEQ multiplex PCR; TCRdb lists only in-frame clones, some missing. That table gives V, J and clone size, and the DNA gave D and trimming. Altogether some 270,000 clones are present, roughly 86% being singletons, with the ten largest covering more than 1.5%. Cohort 3 donors counted as recovered after two negative PCRs, clearance, or resolved symptoms. Sequenced sample: PBMCs or T cells enriched from blood (not recorded which). This clonotype was sampled from a woman aged 60-75 years who had recovered from COVID-19.

In DNA, the CDR3 is TGTGCCAGTAGTATTGGGGGCAGCAATCAGCCCCAGCATTTT. Protein product: CASSIGGSNQPQHF. This chain uses TRBV19 with TRBJ1-5, with D possibly TRBD1 on 6 matching bases. Germline values: CDR1 LNHDA, CDR2 SQIVND (reference sequence). V was pared by 3 bases and J by 1 base, with 7 bases between. The CDR3 sequence is 14 residues long.